This T cell receptor beta chain comes out of a study of T cells in Graves' hyperthyroidism and ophthalmopathy. Study overall: Sampling of peripheral blood happened at initial diagnosis, prior to any treatment. Study-level results: The model foresaw ophthalmopathy a median around 6.4 months prior to onset.

Germline CDR1 reads MNHEY; CDR2 reads SMNVEV (reference sequence). This CDR3 contains 14 residues. Trimming took off 8 bases at V and 4 bases at J, with 18 bases between the two ends. Authors of the study amplified TCR beta CDR3 regions from RNA transcripts. First-round RT-PCR targeting the TCR CDR3 was performed with the HTBI primer set. A single record per CDR3 protein comes from TCRdb applying MiXCR to the multiplex PCR reads. The sample holds 550,000 to 800,000 distinct CDR3 sequences, 16% seen once. About this clonotype itself: Its matching antigen is unknown.

Stable hyperthyroidism: no ophthalmopathy progression over 18 months of follow-up. Out of over 9 ml of fresh peripheral blood came the PBMCs. Sequencing input: blood. The receptor was derived from a man younger than 35 with Graves' hyperthyroidism. The chain couples TRBV27 to TRBJ2-7; D not certain. The CDR3 DNA reads as TGTGCCAGCCTCCCGGAATACATCGGGTACGAGCAGTACTTC. Residues: CASLPEYIGYEQYF.